This T cell receptor beta chain is from a study of CD8 T cells in Susac syndrome. Turning to this clonotype: The target antigen is unknown.

A quantity of roughly 0.5 to 1 ug RNA underwent reverse transcription using random hexamers. TCR beta CDR3 was amplified by immunoSEQ multiplex PCR. This amplification extended across 54 Vbeta and 13 Jbeta segments. TCRdb re-called the immunoSEQ multiplex PCR reads through MiXCR, storing one row per CDR3 protein. The data hold 400,000 to 550,000 distinct CDR3 sequences, with more than 70% observed a single time. Study results and caveats: As the study acknowledged, the number of individuals in its TCR sequencing and HLA analysis was relatively small.

The CDR3 contains 15 residues. The germline V gene has CDR1 ENHRY and CDR2 SYGVKD. Losses at the gene ends were 9 bases for V and 1 base for J; bases not matched to a gene: 7. TCR beta sequencing covered blood CD8+ and CD4+ T cells. The clonotype comes from a human donor with multiple sclerosis. The V gene is TRBV10-3, the J gene TRBJ1-3; 9 bases map to TRBD1. The sequenced sample consisted of CD8+ T cells from PBMCs. The CDR3 DNA follows: TGTGCCATTAGGACAGGGGAGGATTCTGGAAACACCATATATTTT. Amino acids: CAIRTGEDSGNTIYF.